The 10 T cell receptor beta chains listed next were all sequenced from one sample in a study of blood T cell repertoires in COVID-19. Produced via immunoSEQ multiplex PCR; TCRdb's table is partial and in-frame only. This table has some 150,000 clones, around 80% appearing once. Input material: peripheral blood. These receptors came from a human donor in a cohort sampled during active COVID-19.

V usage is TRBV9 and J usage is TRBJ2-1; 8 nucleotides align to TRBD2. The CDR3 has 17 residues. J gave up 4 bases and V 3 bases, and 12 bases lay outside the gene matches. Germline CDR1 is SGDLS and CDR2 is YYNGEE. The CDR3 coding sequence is TGTGCCAGCAGCGGTCGCACGGGGGGGCCTATTTACAATGAGCAGTTCTTC. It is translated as CASSGRTGGPIYNEQFF.

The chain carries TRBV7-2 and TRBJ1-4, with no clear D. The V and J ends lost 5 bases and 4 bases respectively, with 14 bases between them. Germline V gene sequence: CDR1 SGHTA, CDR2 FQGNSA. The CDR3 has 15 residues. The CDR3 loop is CASSRDTGGNEKLFF. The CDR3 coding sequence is TGTGCCAGCAGCCGCGACACCGGAGGTAATGAAAAACTGTTTTTT. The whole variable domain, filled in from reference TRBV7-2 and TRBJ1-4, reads GAGVSQSPSNKVTEKGKDVELRCDPISGHTALYWYRQSLGQGLEFLIYFQGNSAPDKSGLPSDRFSAERTGGSVSTLTIQRTQQEDSAVYLCASSRDTGGNEKLFFGSGTQLSVL.

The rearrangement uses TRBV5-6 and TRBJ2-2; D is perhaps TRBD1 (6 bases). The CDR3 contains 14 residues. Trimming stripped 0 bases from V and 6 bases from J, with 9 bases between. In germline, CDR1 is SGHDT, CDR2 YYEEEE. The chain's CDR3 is CASSLVGAPGELFF. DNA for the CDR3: TGTGCCAGCAGCTTGGTGGGGGCCCCCGGGGAGCTGTTTTTT.

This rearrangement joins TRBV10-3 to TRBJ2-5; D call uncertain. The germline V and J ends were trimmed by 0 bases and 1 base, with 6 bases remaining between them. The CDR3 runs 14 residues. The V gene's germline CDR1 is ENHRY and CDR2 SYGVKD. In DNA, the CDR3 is TGTGCCATCAGTGAGTCTGTCAGCCAAGAGACCCAGTACTTC. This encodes CAISESVSQETQYF.

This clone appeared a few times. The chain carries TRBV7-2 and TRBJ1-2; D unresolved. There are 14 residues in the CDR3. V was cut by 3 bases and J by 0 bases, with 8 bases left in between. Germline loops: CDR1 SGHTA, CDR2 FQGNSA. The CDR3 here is CASSFKGANYGYTF. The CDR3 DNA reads TGTGCCAGCAGCTTCAAGGGAGCTAACTATGGCTACACCTTC.

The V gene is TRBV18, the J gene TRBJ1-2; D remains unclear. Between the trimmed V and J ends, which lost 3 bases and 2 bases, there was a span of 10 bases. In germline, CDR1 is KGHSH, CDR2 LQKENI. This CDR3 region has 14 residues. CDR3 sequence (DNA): TGTGCCAGCTCACCGGATAGCGAAAACTATGGCTACACCTTC. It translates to CASSPDSENYGYTF.

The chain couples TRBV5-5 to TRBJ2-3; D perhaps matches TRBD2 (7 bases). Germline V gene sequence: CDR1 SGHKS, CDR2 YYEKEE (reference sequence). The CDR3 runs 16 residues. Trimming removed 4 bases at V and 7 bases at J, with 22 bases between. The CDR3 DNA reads TGTGCCAGCAGCCCTGGGGGGGCGGTACCCCTGAATACGCAGTATTTT. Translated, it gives CASSPGGAVPLNTQYF.

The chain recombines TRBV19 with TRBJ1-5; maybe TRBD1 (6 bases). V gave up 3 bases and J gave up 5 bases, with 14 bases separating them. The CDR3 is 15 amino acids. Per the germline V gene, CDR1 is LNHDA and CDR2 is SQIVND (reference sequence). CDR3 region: CASSIIPDRYQPQHF. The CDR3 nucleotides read TGTGCCAGTAGTATTATCCCGGACAGATATCAGCCCCAGCATTTT.

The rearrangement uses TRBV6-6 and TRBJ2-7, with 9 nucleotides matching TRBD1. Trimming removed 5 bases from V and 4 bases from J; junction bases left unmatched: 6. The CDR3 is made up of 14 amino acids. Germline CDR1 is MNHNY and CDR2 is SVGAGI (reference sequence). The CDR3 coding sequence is TGTGCCAGCAGTAGGGACAGGGCGGAATACGAGCAGTACTTC. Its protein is CASSRDRAEYEQYF.

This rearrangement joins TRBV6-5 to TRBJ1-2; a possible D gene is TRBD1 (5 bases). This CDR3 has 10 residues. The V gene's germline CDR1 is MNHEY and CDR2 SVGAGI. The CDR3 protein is CAGGESGYTF. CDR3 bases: TGTGCGGGGGGGGAAAGTGGCTACACCTTC.